A single sample gave rise to the 9 T cell receptor beta chains below, sequenced in a study of CD8 T cells in ankylosing spondylitis. Each CDR3 protein gets one entry after TCRdb re-called the 5' RACE reads with MiXCR. This sample carries 200,000 to 250,000 distinct CDR3 sequences, over 9.5% of them seen once, and the ten largest clones take over 20%. The sample comprised blood, either unsorted or a sorted T cell fraction (not recorded which). The receptors originated from a male donor with ankylosing spondylitis or in good health (not recorded which).

The V call is TRBV7-8, the J call TRBJ1-6; D gene unclear. The CDR3 is 15 amino acids. The germline gives CDR1 SGHVS, CDR2 FQNEAQ. V was trimmed by 6 bases and J by 0 bases, leaving 9 bases between them. The CDR3 sequence is CASRRSSSYNSPLHF. In nucleotides, the CDR3 is TGTGCCAGCAGACGGTCCAGCTCCTATAATTCACCCCTCCACTTT.

This clonotype was observed many times. The chain uses TRBV20-1 and TRBJ1-2, with 8 bases identical to TRBD1. Germline assignment: CDR1 DFQATT and CDR2 SNEGSKA (reference sequence). Losses at the gene ends were 5 bases for V and 3 bases for J; bases not matched to a gene: 5. The CDR3 loop spans 13 amino acids. The CDR3 loop reads CSAATGGDYGYTF. DNA of the CDR3: TGCAGTGCTGCCACAGGGGGGGACTATGGCTACACCTTC.

This clonotype was counted many times. The rearrangement uses TRBV28 and TRBJ1-1; unclear D gene. The V and J ends lost 8 bases and 0 bases respectively, with 16 bases between them. The CDR3 is made up of 15 amino acids. Germline lookup yields CDR1 MDHEN and CDR2 SYDVKM. CDR3 sequence: CASGPPGRMNTEAFF. The CDR3 DNA follows: TGTGCCAGCGGCCCTCCCGGACGGATGAACACTGAAGCTTTCTTT.

This clonotype was seen a few times. The gene calls are TRBV5-1 and TRBJ2-5; the match to TRBD1 covers 7 bases. The junction had 4 bases not matched to a gene; V was cut back by 4 bases and J by 4 bases. Germline assignment: CDR1 SGHRS and CDR2 YFSETQ. The CDR3 sequence is 13 residues long. CDR3 bases: TGCGCCAGCAGCCTACAGGGGACAGAGACCCAGTACTTC. This translates into CASSLQGTETQYF.

At least ten counts were recorded for this clonotype. This chain joins TRBV20-1 and TRBJ1-1; D is uncertain. Germline V gives CDR1 DFQATT, CDR2 SNEGSKA (reference sequence). V gave up 5 bases and J gave up 1 base, with 8 bases separating them. The CDR3 consists of 12 residues. CDR3 amino acids: CSAARPNTEAFF. CDR3 nucleotide sequence: TGCAGTGCTGCCAGACCGAACACTGAAGCTTTCTTT.

This clonotype was counted ten times or more. The rearrangement uses TRBV20-1 and TRBJ2-7, with 8 positions matching TRBD1. With V trimmed by 6 bases and J by 3 bases, 10 bases remained unmatched. The CDR3 is made up of 14 amino acids. The germline V gene encodes CDR1 DFQATT and CDR2 SNEGSKA (reference sequence). CDR3 loop: CSAWDRSGFYEQYF. CDR3 DNA sequence: TGCAGTGCGTGGGACAGGTCGGGGTTCTACGAGCAGTACTTC.

This clonotype was seen only a few times. The chain combines TRBV7-2 with TRBJ2-1; the D gene is possibly TRBD1 (7 bases). The V gene lost 8 bases and the J gene lost 8 bases, with 16 bases spanning the gap. The CDR3 covers 13 residues. Germline assignment: CDR1 SGHTA and CDR2 FQGNSA. DNA of the CDR3: TGTGCCAGCCGGGACAGAGCGGGCTATGAGCAGTTCTTC. It codes for CASRDRAGYEQFF.

This chain connects TRBV19 to TRBJ1-1; 9 nucleotides align to TRBD1. Germline CDR1 and CDR2: LNHDA and SQIVND (reference sequence). The CDR3 is 12 amino acids. The J segment lost 5 bases and the V segment lost 10 bases, leaving 5 bases of the junction unmatched. Here the CDR3 DNA reads TGTGCCACGGGACAGGGATTGACTGAAGCTTTCTTT. This encodes CATGQGLTEAFF.

The gene calls are TRBV27 and TRBJ2-3; no firm D call. The CDR3 totals 15 residues. Trimming removed 3 bases from V and 5 bases from J, with 15 bases in between. Germline-derived CDR1 and CDR2 are MNHEY and SMNVEV (reference sequence). The CDR3: CASSLQGWAEDTQYF. The CDR3 coding sequence is TGTGCCAGCAGTTTGCAAGGTTGGGCTGAAGATACGCAGTATTTT.